Listed below are T cell receptor beta chains from one sample, sequenced in a study of post-analysis software for immune sequencing data. TCRdb ran MiXCR on the PCR reads and lists one entry per CDR3 protein. The sample includes around 400,000 distinct CDR3 sequences, about 39% of them seen just once. The source material was blood. These receptors all come from a girl aged 2 to 10 with multiple sclerosis. CDR3s include the opening cysteine and the closing phenylalanine or tryptophan. The D gene is left open where the match is weak. Rows give clone size only sometimes, using once, few, many, or a class for an expanded clone.

D: TRBD2
size: -
V: TRBV27
J: TRBJ2-7
DNA: TGTGCCAGCCGGGGGGGGAGATTCTACGAGCAGTACTTC
CDR3: CASRGGRFYEQYF

D: -
size: few
V: TRBV6-5
J: TRBJ2-7
DNA: TGTGCCAGCAGCAACGCAGGGGAGAGCTCCTACGAGCAGTACTTC
CDR3: CASSNAGESSYEQYF

D: TRBD1
size: once
V: TRBV4-2
J: TRBJ2-5
DNA: TGTGCCAGCAGCCAAGATAGAGGTCAGGGGGCAGAGACCCAGTACTTC
CDR3: CASSQDRGQGAETQYF

D: -
size: -
V: TRBV20-1
J: TRBJ2-1
DNA: TGCAGTGCAAAGACAGGACGCCGAACGGCCTACAATGAGCAGGTCTTC
CDR3: CSAKTGRRTAYNEQVF

D: -
size: -
V: TRBV28
J: TRBJ2-7
DNA: TGTGCCAGCAGTTTCGGGGCAGGCCCCTACGAGCAGTACTTC
CDR3: CASSFGAGPYEQYF

D: TRBD1
size: few
V: TRBV4-2
J: TRBJ1-4
DNA: TGTGCCAGCAGCCAAGAAGAGAGACAGGGTCTCCTAGGTGAAAAACTGTTTTTT
CDR3: CASSQEERQGLLGEKLFF

D: -
size: -
V: TRBV7-2
J: TRBJ2-3
DNA: TGTGCCAGCAGCTTAGTTTCGGGGGCCTTCACAGATACGCAGTATTTT
CDR3: CASSLVSGAFTDTQYF

D: -
size: -
V: TRBV28
J: TRBJ2-7
DNA: TGTGCCAGCAGTCCCAGGGGCGGTGGCTACGAGCAGTACTTC
CDR3: CASSPRGGGYEQYF

D: TRBD1
size: -
V: TRBV29-1
J: TRBJ2-3
DNA: TGCAGCACCGGACAGGGAGTTGTGTTCGTTTGCACAGATACGCAGTATTTT
CDR3: CSTGQGVVFVCTDTQYF

D: -
size: -
V: TRBV9
J: TRBJ2-6
DNA: TGTGCCAGCAGCGCCCGACCTACACCGTACTCTGGGGCCAACGTCCTGACTTTC
CDR3: CASSARPTPYSGANVLTF

D: TRBD1
size: -
V: TRBV11-2
J: TRBJ2-2
DNA: TGTGCCAGCAGCTTTGGACGGGACAGTAACACCGGGGAGCTGTTTTTT
CDR3: CASSFGRDSNTGELFF

D: -
size: many
V: TRBV12-3/TRBV12-4
J: TRBJ2-7
DNA: TGTGCCAGCAGTCGGACAGCCGGCTCCTACGAGCAGTACTTC
CDR3: CASSRTAGSYEQYF

D: TRBD1
size: -
V: TRBV5-1
J: TRBJ1-2
DNA: TGCGCCTGCAGCTTGGTGTCGGGACAGCCAACGGGGGACTATGGCTACACCTTC
CDR3: CACSLVSGQPTGDYGYTF

D: -
size: -
V: TRBV28
J: TRBJ2-1
DNA: TGTGCCAGCAGTTTGCTAGGGGCAGGGGGGAATGAGCAGTTCTTC
CDR3: CASSLLGAGGNEQFF

D: -
size: once
V: TRBV20-1
J: TRBJ1-1
DNA: TGCAGTGCTAGGGGAGGACATGGGGCTTTCTTT
CDR3: CSARGGHGAFF

D: -
size: many
V: TRBV29-1
J: TRBJ2-7
DNA: TGCAGCGTTGCACAAGGATCCTACGAGCAGTACTTC
CDR3: CSVAQGSYEQYF

D: TRBD1
size: few
V: TRBV7-2
J: TRBJ2-5
DNA: TGTGCCAGCAGCCAACAGGACAGGGCAGGCCAAGAGACCCAGTACTTC
CDR3: CASSQQDRAGQETQYF

D: -
size: -
V: TRBV18
J: TRBJ2-3
DNA: TGTGCCAGCTCACCAGCGGGAGATACGCAGTATTTT
CDR3: CASSPAGDTQYF

D: -
size: -
V: TRBV28
J: TRBJ2-1
DNA: TGTGCCAGCAGTCAAACAAAAGAACTAGACCTCTCCTACAATGAGCAGTTCTTC
CDR3: CASSQTKELDLSYNEQFF

D: -
size: once
V: TRBV5-1
J: TRBJ2-1
DNA: TGCGCCAGCAGCCCCGGCCCGGGAAGATACAATGAGCAGTTCTTC
CDR3: CASSPGPGRYNEQFF

D: -
size: -
V: TRBV29-1
J: TRBJ2-5
DNA: TGCAGCGTTGCTAGCTCGCTAGCGTTGGAGACCCAGTACTTC
CDR3: CSVASSLALETQYF

D: -
size: -
V: TRBV5-8
J: TRBJ2-2
DNA: TGTGCCAGCAGCTTGGGCCAGTCCCCCGGCGGGGAGCTGTTTTTT
CDR3: CASSLGQSPGGELFF

D: -
size: -
V: TRBV7-9
J: TRBJ2-7
DNA: TGTGCCAGCAGCTTATATCAGGGACCCTACGAGCAGTACTTC
CDR3: CASSLYQGPYEQYF

D: TRBD2
size: -
V: TRBV2
J: TRBJ2-3
DNA: TGTGCCAGCAGCGCCACTAGCGGGATTAGCACAGATACGCAGTATTTT
CDR3: CASSATSGISTDTQYF

D: -
size: few
V: TRBV6-6
J: TRBJ1-2
DNA: TGTGCCAGCAGAACAGAAGTAACTAACTATGGCTACACCTTC
CDR3: CASRTEVTNYGYTF

D: TRBD1
size: -
V: TRBV29-1
J: TRBJ1-2
DNA: TGCAGCGTTGCGCGGACAGGGGGCGCAAACTATGGCTACACCTTC
CDR3: CSVARTGGANYGYTF

D: TRBD1
size: few
V: TRBV7-6
J: TRBJ1-6
DNA: TGTGCCAGCAGCTTCAGCCGGGACAGGGCTTCACCCCTCCACTTT
CDR3: CASSFSRDRASPLHF

D: TRBD2
size: few
V: TRBV7-3
J: TRBJ2-3
DNA: TGTGCCAGCAGCCTCCGGACTAGCGGGGATACGCAGTATTTT
CDR3: CASSLRTSGDTQYF

D: TRBD1
size: -
V: TRBV12-3/TRBV12-4
J: TRBJ1-5
DNA: TGTGCCAGCAGTGCAGGGGGCCAGCCCCAGCATTTT
CDR3: CASSAGGQPQHF

D: -
size: -
V: TRBV7-6
J: TRBJ2-2
DNA: TGTGCCAGCAGCTTCTCTAACTGGAACACCGGGGAGCTGTTTTTT
CDR3: CASSFSNWNTGELFF

D: TRBD1
size: few
V: TRBV7-9
J: TRBJ2-7
DNA: TGTGCCAGCAGCTTAGCTTTAGACAGGGTTGGCCCTTACGAGCAGTACTTC
CDR3: CASSLALDRVGPYEQYF

D: TRBD2
size: few
V: TRBV10-3
J: TRBJ2-3
DNA: TGTGCCATCAGTGCTCGACTAGCGGGGGTTACAGATACGCAGTATTTT
CDR3: CAISARLAGVTDTQYF

D: -
size: once
V: TRBV9
J: TRBJ2-5
DNA: TGTGCCAGCAGCCCGGGACTCCCTGCCTACAAGCAGTACTTC
CDR3: CASSPGLPAYKQYF

D: -
size: few
V: TRBV5-1
J: TRBJ2-2
DNA: TGCGCCAGCAGCTTGGATTGGGGGCCCACCGGGGAGCTGTTTTTT
CDR3: CASSLDWGPTGELFF

D: TRBD1
size: few
V: TRBV28
J: TRBJ2-7
DNA: TGTGCCAGCAGTCTCCGGACAGGGGGTTCAATATACGAGCAGTACTTC
CDR3: CASSLRTGGSIYEQYF

D: -
size: -
V: TRBV4-1
J: TRBJ2-5
DNA: TGCGCCAGCAGCCAGAGGACGGCCCCGGAGACCCAGTACTTC
CDR3: CASSQRTAPETQYF

D: -
size: -
V: TRBV7-9
J: TRBJ2-7
DNA: TGTGCCAGCAGCCCGGGGACGCTCGAGCAGTACTTC
CDR3: CASSPGTLEQYF

D: -
size: -
V: TRBV6-5
J: TRBJ1-4
DNA: TGTGCCAGCAGTTATTTGAGGGAAGGAGGTGAAAAACTGTTTTTT
CDR3: CASSYLREGGEKLFF

D: -
size: few
V: TRBV28
J: TRBJ2-5
DNA: TGTGCCAGCACCGACGTAACCTTAGAGACCCAGTACTTC
CDR3: CASTDVTLETQYF

D: TRBD2
size: -
V: TRBV10-3
J: TRBJ2-1
DNA: TGTGCCATCCGATCGGGACTAGCGAGGGCTCGGGGGGTCAATGAGCAGTTCTTC
CDR3: CAIRSGLARARGVNEQFF

D: -
size: few
V: TRBV11-2
J: TRBJ2-7
DNA: TGTGCCAGCAGTTCGGGTGGTGGCGGATCTCGACTTTACGAGCAGTACTTC
CDR3: CASSSGGGGSRLYEQYF